This T cell receptor beta chain was captured in a study of OX40 agonist ivuxolimab in advanced cancers. Study-wide findings and caveats: By week 6 at 0.1 to 3.0 mg/kg, blood CD4+ and CD8+ T cells had expanded clonally. Several nonresponders also turned out to have low normalized T-cell clonal expansion. Individuals who were partial responders at 0.1-3.0 mg/kg had clonal expansion that ranked among the lowest. Still undetermined is the antigen specificity of the expanded peripheral T cells.

A word on this clone: What it recognizes is unknown.

This table comes from immunoSEQ multiplex PCR, and its TCRdb copy is limited to in-frame clones, with some not included. The sample lists about 55,000 clones, about nine tenths occurring once. Germline V gene data show CDR1 as GTSNPN and CDR2 as SVGIG (reference sequence). The CDR3 is made up of 19 amino acids. J was trimmed by 7 bases and V by 1 base; bases with no gene match: 13. This chain connects TRBV30 to TRBJ2-1; 16 nucleotides line up with TRBD2. This receptor was identified in an adult with an advanced solid tumor such as melanoma, head and neck, liver or kidney cancer. The sequencing here drew on CD4+ or CD8+ T cells sorted from blood, taken in a trial of the OX40 agonist ivuxolimab. The CDR3 is CAWSGSRGGTSGRGNEQFF. The CDR3 coding sequence is TGTGCCTGGAGTGGGTCTAGGGGCGGGACTAGCGGGAGGGGGAATGAGCAGTTCTTC.